This T cell receptor beta chain came from a study of low-dose radiotherapy and immunotherapy resistance in tumors. Study context: A total of 6.5 Gy was given to Cohort 1 as 0.5 Gy per fraction every 2 weeks. Cohort 2's total reached 13 Gy over 26 weeks, at 1 Gy per fraction every two weeks.

Germline assignment: CDR1 SQVTM and CDR2 ANQGSEA. The CDR3 sequence is 14 residues long. The V gene lost 1 base and the J gene lost 1 base, with 10 bases spanning the gap. Time point denoted: after trial treatment. Stated treatment: LDRT plus nivolumab, ipilimumab, low-dose cyclophosphamide and aspirin (RACIN trial). TRAV and TRBV primers primed cDNA for both TCRalpha and TCRbeta. With a constant-region primer and a V-primer adapter, TCRs were subjected to approximately 20 PCR cycles of amplification. TCRdb re-called the reads with MiXCR, one entry per CDR3 protein. The table shows around 58,000 distinct CDR3 sequences, with about 23% occurring only once. This clonotype was seen repeatedly, ten times or more.

This receptor was obtained from a male donor with prostate cancer. The rearrangement uses TRBV29-1 and TRBJ1-1; D is perhaps TRBD1 (5 bases). The starting material was PBMCs, obtained after low-dose radiotherapy plus immunotherapy. CDR3 in DNA: TGCAGCGTTGAAGTTCTGGGGCCGAACACTGAAGCTTTCTTT. The encoded protein is CSVEVLGPNTEAFF.